These T cell receptor beta chains were read from a single sample in a study of PD-L1 blockade in urothelial cancer. Some clones are missing from TCRdb's copy, which holds only in-frame ones; the method was immunoSEQ multiplex PCR. Among 45,000 to 60,000 clones listed, 84% were seen once. The sample consisted of PBMCs, taken around atezolizumab (anti-PD-L1) treatment. The receptors were gathered from a man aged 35-49 years with urothelial cancer. Both conserved end residues are part of each CDR3. Each record gives: D gene, clone size, V gene, CDR3 length, J gene, CDR3 protein, CDR3 DNA. D genes are given only for firm matches. Only some rows state a clone size, as once, few, many or a class for expanded clones.

.	.	TRBV4-3	13	TRBJ1-5	CASSQDTGQPQHF	TGCGCCAGCAGCCAAGATACAGGTCAGCCCCAGCATTTT
.	.	TRBV7-8	16	TRBJ1-5	CASSPVRSRSNQPQHF	TGTGCCAGCAGCCCCGTTAGGTCTAGGAGCAATCAGCCCCAGCATTTT
.	.	TRBV28	16	TRBJ2-1	CASTEPTSRIGNEQFF	TGTGCCAGCACCGAACCCACTAGCAGAATCGGCAATGAGCAGTTCTTC
TRBD1	once	TRBV5-6	15	TRBJ1-2	CASRPGTGSLGGYTF	TGTGCCAGCAGACCGGGGACAGGGTCCCTCGGTGGCTACACCTTC
TRBD1	once	TRBV5-4	14	TRBJ2-7	CASSLGGRSYEQYF	TGTGCCAGCAGCTTAGGGGGCAGGTCTTACGAGCAGTACTTC
TRBD1	.	TRBV29-1	15	TRBJ2-7	CSVEDTGQGFLEQYF	TGCAGCGTTGAAGATACAGGACAGGGTTTTCTCGAGCAGTACTTC
TRBD2	.	TRBV6-5	15	TRBJ2-5	CASSPFASGGETQYF	TGTGCCAGCAGTCCCTTTGCTAGCGGGGGGGAGACCCAGTACTTC
TRBD1	.	TRBV15	13	TRBJ2-7	CATSKGQDSEQYF	TGTGCCACCAGCAAGGGACAGGATAGCGAGCAGTACTTC
TRBD1	.	TRBV28	14	TRBJ1-5	CASSRDSSNQPQHF	TGTGCCAGCAGCCGGGACAGCAGCAATCAGCCCCAGCATTTT
.	.	TRBV27	15	TRBJ1-2	CASSSGGRGSYGYTF	TGTGCCAGCAGTTCCGGAGGGAGGGGGAGCTATGGCTACACCTTC
TRBD1	.	TRBV28	17	TRBJ2-1	CASSSTHRGTFDNEQFF	TGTGCCAGCAGTTCCACCCACAGGGGGACGTTTGACAATGAGCAGTTCTTC
.	.	TRBV6-5	13	TRBJ1-1	CASSETVNTEAFF	TGTGCCAGCAGCGAAACAGTCAACACTGAAGCTTTCTTT
.	.	TRBV7-2	13	TRBJ1-5	CASSLTGLQPQHF	TGTGCCAGCAGCTTAACAGGGCTGCAGCCCCAGCATTTT
TRBD1	.	TRBV2	15	TRBJ1-5	CASSEGTGGKQPQHF	TGTGCCAGCAGTGAAGGGACAGGGGGTAAACAGCCCCAGCATTTT
TRBD2	.	TRBV9	15	TRBJ2-5	CASSVGPTSVETQYF	TGTGCCAGCAGCGTCGGTCCGACTAGCGTGGAGACCCAGTACTTC
.	.	TRBV25-1	17	TRBJ2-4	CASSPGKTHLAKNIQYF	TGTGCCAGCAGCCCGGGAAAAACTCATCTAGCCAAAAACATTCAGTACTTC
.	.	TRBV4-2	15	TRBJ2-7	CASSQDGANTYEQYF	TGTGCCAGCAGCCAAGATGGGGCCAATACCTACGAGCAGTACTTC
TRBD2	.	TRBV28	14	TRBJ2-3	CASTVGGSADTQYF	TGTGCCAGCACCGTCGGCGGGAGCGCAGATACGCAGTATTTT
TRBD1	.	TRBV9	14	TRBJ1-4	CASSVGTGGEKLFF	TGTGCCAGCAGCGTAGGGACAGGGGGTGAAAAACTGTTTTTT
.	.	TRBV4-1	14	TRBJ1-1	CASSQGHRNTEAFF	TGCGCCAGCAGCCAAGGACATCGGAACACTGAAGCTTTCTTT
.	.	TRBV5-4	15	TRBJ2-3	CASSFPGSSTDTQYF	TGTGCCAGCAGCTTCCCGGGAAGTAGCACAGATACGCAGTATTTT
.	.	TRBV2	14	TRBJ2-7	CASSPHQTSAEQYF	TGTGCCAGCAGTCCACATCAAACGAGCGCCGAGCAGTACTTC
.	.	TRBV29-1	13	TRBJ2-5	CSVGRAARETQYF	TGCAGCGTTGGCAGGGCAGCACGAGAGACCCAGTACTTC
.	once	TRBV28	13	TRBJ1-1	CASSLPGVTEAFF	TGTGCCAGCAGTTTACCAGGTGTCACTGAAGCTTTCTTT
.	.	TRBV7-9	14	TRBJ1-1	CASSLGGAGTEAFF	TGTGCCAGCAGCTTAGGAGGGGCGGGAACTGAAGCTTTCTTT
.	.	TRBV28	13	TRBJ1-4	CASSLLAGEKLFF	TGTGCCAGCAGTTTACTGGCGGGTGAAAAACTGTTTTTT
.	once	TRBV27	16	TRBJ2-7	CASSLSQGPRSYEQYF	TGTGCCAGCAGTTTATCTCAGGGGCCCCGTTCCTACGAGCAGTACTTC
.	.	TRBV4-1	15	TRBJ1-2	CASSQNQGPAYGYTF	TGCGCCAGCAGCCAAAATCAGGGTCCCGCCTATGGCTACACCTTC
.	.	TRBV7-9	13	TRBJ2-7	CASSLQESYEQYF	TGTGCCAGCAGCTTGCAGGAATCCTACGAGCAGTACTTC
TRBD2	.	TRBV30	15	TRBJ2-1	CAWREAGSSYNEQFF	TGTGCCTGGAGGGAAGCGGGGAGCTCCTACAATGAGCAGTTCTTC
TRBD2	.	TRBV2	13	TRBJ2-3	CASSEMGREGRHF	TGTGCCAGCAGTGAGATGGGGCGGGAGGGAAGGCATTTT
TRBD1	.	TRBV19	15	TRBJ1-3	CASSIRTGGLNTIYF	TGTGCCAGTAGTATACGGACAGGGGGCCTAAACACCATATATTTT
.	.	TRBV9	16	TRBJ1-2	CASSVAIQATLDGYTF	TGTGCCAGCAGCGTAGCAATTCAGGCAACTCTGGATGGCTACACCTTC
TRBD1	.	TRBV7-2	15	TRBJ1-5	CASSPTGGAGQPQHF	TGTGCCAGCAGCCCCACAGGGGGCGCGGGACAGCCCCAGCATTTT
TRBD2	.	TRBV30	15	TRBJ2-5	CAWSPLATSGNRAYF	TGTGCCTGGAGTCCTTTAGCAACTAGCGGGAACCGGGCCTACTTC
TRBD1	once	TRBV5-6	16	TRBJ1-4	CASSFGTGTGREKLFF	TGTGCCAGCAGCTTTGGCACCGGGACAGGGCGTGAAAAACTGTTTTTT
TRBD1	few	TRBV6-5	15	TRBJ2-2	CASSRGQGDAGELFF	TGTGCCAGCAGCCGGGGACAGGGGGACGCCGGGGAGCTGTTTTTT
TRBD1	.	TRBV5-5	15	TRBJ2-7	CASSPDRAPEDEQYF	TGTGCCAGCAGCCCAGACAGGGCCCCTGAGGACGAGCAGTACTTC
TRBD1	.	TRBV30	15	TRBJ1-5	CAWNFGTGGDQPQHF	TGTGCCTGGAATTTTGGGACAGGGGGAGATCAGCCCCAGCATTTT
.	.	TRBV28	13	TRBJ1-1	CASSLPGSTEAFF	TGTGCCAGCAGTCTGCCGGGGAGCACTGAAGCTTTCTTT
.	.	TRBV6-5	12	TRBJ1-1	CASRISEAEAFF	TGTGCCAGCAGGATTTCAGAGGCTGAAGCTTTCTTT
.	.	TRBV19	14	TRBJ2-7	CASSRQGRSYEQYF	TGTGCCAGTAGTAGGCAGGGTCGCTCCTACGAGCAGTACTTC
.	.	TRBV19	12	TRBJ1-1	CASRFRNTEAFF	TGTGCCAGTAGGTTCCGGAACACTGAAGCTTTCTTT
TRBD2	.	TRBV2	14	TRBJ2-3	CARGGGRAEDTQYF	TGTGCCAGAGGGGGCGGGAGGGCGGAAGATACGCAGTATTTT
.	.	TRBV29-1	14	TRBJ2-3	CSVEPASVSDTQYF	TGCAGCGTTGAGCCCGCTAGTGTTTCAGATACGCAGTATTTT
TRBD2	once	TRBV30	13	TRBJ2-1	CAWGGLAVYEQFF	TGTGCCTGGGGGGGACTAGCGGTCTATGAGCAGTTCTTC
TRBD1	few	TRBV19	16	TRBJ1-2	CASSLTSGTGTNGYTF	TGTGCCAGTAGTTTAACATCCGGGACAGGGACTAATGGCTACACCTTC
TRBD1	.	TRBV6-1	15	TRBJ2-7	CASSGRDRGSYEQYF	TGTGCCAGCAGTGGCCGGGACAGGGGCTCCTACGAGCAGTACTTC
.	few	TRBV19	15	TRBJ2-2	CASSYTGSNTGELFF	TGTGCCAGTAGTTATACAGGGTCGAACACCGGGGAGCTGTTTTTT
TRBD2	.	TRBV5-1	17	TRBJ2-7	CASSLGPGGSNRYEQYF	TGCGCCAGCAGCTTGGGGCCTGGCGGGAGTAATAGGTACGAGCAGTACTTC
TRBD1	.	TRBV9	15	TRBJ2-3	CASSVDRGGTDTQYF	TGTGCCAGCAGCGTAGACAGGGGAGGCACAGATACGCAGTATTTT
.	.	TRBV28	14	TRBJ1-5	CASSLTGAGQPQHF	TGTGCCAGCAGTTTGACAGGAGCTGGGCAGCCCCAGCATTTT